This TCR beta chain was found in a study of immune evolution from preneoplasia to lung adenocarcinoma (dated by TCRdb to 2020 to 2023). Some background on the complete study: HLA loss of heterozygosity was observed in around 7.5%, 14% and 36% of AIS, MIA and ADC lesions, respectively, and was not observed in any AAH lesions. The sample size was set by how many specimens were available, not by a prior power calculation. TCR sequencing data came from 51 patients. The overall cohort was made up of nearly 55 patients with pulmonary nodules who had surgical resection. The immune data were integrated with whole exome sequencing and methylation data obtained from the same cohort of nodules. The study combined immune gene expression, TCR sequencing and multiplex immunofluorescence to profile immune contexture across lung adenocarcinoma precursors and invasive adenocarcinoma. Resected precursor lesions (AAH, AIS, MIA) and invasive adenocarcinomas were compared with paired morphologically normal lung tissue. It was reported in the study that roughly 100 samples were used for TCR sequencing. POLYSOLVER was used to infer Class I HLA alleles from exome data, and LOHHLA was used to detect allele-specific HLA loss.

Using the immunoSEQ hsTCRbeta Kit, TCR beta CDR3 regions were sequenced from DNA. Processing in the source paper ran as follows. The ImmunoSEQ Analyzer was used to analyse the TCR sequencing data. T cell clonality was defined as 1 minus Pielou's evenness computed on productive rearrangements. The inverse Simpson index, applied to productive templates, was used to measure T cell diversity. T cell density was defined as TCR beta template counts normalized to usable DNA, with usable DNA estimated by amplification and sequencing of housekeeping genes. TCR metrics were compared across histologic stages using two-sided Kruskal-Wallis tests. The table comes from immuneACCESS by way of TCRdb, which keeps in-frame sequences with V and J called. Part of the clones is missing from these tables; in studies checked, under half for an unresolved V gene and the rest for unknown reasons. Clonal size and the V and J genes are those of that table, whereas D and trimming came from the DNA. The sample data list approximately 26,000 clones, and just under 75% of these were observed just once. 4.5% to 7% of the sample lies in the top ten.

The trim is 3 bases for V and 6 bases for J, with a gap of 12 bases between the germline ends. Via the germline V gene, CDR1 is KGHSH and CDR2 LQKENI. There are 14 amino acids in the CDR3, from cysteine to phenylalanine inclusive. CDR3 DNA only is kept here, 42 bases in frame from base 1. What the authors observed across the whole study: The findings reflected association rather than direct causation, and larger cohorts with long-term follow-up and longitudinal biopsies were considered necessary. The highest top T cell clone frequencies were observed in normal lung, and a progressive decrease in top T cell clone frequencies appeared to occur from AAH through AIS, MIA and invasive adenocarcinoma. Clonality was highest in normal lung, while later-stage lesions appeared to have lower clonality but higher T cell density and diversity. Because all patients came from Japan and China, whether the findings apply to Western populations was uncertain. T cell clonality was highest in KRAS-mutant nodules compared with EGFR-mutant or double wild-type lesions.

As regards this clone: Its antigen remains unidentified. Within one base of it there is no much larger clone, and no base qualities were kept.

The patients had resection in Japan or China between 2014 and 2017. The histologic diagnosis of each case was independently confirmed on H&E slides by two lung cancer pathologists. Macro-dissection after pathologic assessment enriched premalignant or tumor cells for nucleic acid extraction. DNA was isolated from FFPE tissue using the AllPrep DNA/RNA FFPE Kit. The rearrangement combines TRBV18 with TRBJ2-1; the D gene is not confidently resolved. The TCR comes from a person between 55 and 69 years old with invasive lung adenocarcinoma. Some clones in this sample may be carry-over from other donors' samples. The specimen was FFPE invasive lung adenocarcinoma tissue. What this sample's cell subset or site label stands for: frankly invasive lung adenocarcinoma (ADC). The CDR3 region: CASSPRPGLNEQFF. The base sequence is TGTGCCAGCTCACCGCGACCGGGCCTCAATGAGCAGTTCTTC.